The source of this T cell receptor (beta chain) is a study of T-cell memory formation after mild COVID-19. Study details: For the most part, TCR clusters were specific to one donor. Whole-study results and caveats: Contracting clones, day 15 to 85, had balanced CD4/CD8, and later expanders favored CD4+. The SARS-CoV-2 specificity of second-wave clones reaching peak at day 37 remained unverified. Contracting CD4+ clones sat mainly in CM and EM; CD8+ in EMRA.

Via MiXCR, TCRdb re-called the 5' RACE reads, giving one row per CDR3 protein. The table records about 430,000 distinct CDR3 sequences, 15% to 20% of them present only once. In this sample, this clonotype turned up a few times. Its antigen is not identified. The CDR3 covers 14 residues. Germline CDR1 is SGHRS and CDR2 is YFSETQ. Trimming at V came to 4 bases and at J to 7 bases, leaving 11 bases not matched to a gene. This chain connects TRBV5-1 to TRBJ2-7; 7 positions agree with TRBD2. Specimen: PBMCs or a T cell subset sorted from them (not recorded which). The TCR originated in a man aged 18 to 29 who had mild COVID-19 (a few samples of this study predate the infection). Cell type and time point are not known. The CDR3 protein is CASSRTRGWKEQYF. The CDR3 coding sequence is TGCGCCAGCAGCCGGACGCGGGGGTGGAAAGAGCAGTACTTC.